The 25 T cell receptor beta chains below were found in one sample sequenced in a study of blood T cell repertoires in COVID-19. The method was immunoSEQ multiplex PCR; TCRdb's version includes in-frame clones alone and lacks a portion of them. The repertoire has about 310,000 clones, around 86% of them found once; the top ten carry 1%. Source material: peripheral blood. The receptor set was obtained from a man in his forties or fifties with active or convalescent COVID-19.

The CDR3 DNA is TGTGCCAGTACCCGGACAGGTTTTAATGAAAAACTGTTTTTT. Protein product: CASTRTGFNEKLFF. V usage is TRBV19 and J usage is TRBJ1-4; 7 bases are a match to TRBD1. Per the germline V gene, CDR1 is LNHDA and CDR2 is SQIVND (reference sequence). With V trimmed by 7 bases and J by 4 bases, 6 bases remained unmatched. This CDR3 is built from 14 residues.

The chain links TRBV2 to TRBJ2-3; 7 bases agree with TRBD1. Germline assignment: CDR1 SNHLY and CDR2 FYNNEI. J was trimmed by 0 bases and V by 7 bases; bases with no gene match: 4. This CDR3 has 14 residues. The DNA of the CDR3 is TGTGCCAGCACCCGGGACAGTAGCACAGATACGCAGTATTTT. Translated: CASTRDSSTDTQYF.

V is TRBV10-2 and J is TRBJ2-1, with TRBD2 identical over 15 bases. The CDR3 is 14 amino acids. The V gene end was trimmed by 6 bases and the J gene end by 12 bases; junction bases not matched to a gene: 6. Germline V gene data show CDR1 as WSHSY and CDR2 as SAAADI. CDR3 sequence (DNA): TGCGCCAGCAGGTCCCCGGGACTAGCGGGAGGGCAGTTCTTC. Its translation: CASRSPGLAGGQFF.

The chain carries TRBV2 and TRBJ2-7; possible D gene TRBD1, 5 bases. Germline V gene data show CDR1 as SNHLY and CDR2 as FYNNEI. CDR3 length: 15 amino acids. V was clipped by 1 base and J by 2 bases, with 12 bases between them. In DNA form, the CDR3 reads TGTGCCAGCAGTGAAGGGGCAGGGCGTACCTACGAGCAGTACTTC. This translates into CASSEGAGRTYEQYF.

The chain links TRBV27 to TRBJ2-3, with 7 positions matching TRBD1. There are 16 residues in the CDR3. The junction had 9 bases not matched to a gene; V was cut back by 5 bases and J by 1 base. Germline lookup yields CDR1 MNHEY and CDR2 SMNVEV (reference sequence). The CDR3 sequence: CASSRGRQGGTDTQYF. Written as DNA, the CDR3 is TGTGCCAGCAGTCGAGGAAGACAGGGAGGCACAGATACGCAGTATTTT.

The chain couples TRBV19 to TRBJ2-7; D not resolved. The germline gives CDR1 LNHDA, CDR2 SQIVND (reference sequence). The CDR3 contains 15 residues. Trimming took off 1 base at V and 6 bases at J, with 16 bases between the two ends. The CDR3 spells CASSIAPWPRSEQYF. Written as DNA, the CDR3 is TGTGCCAGTAGTATAGCACCGTGGCCTAGGAGCGAGCAGTACTTC.

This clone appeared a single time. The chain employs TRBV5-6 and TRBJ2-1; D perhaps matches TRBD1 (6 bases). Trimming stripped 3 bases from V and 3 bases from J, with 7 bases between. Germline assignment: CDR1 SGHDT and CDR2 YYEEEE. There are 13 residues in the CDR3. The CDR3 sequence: CASSSDSYNEQFF. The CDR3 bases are TGTGCCAGCAGCTCGGACAGCTACAATGAGCAGTTCTTC.

CDR3: CASSLGRGAYNEQFF. CDR3 bases: TGTGCCAGCAGCTTAGGGCGGGGGGCTTACAATGAGCAGTTCTTC. The V call is TRBV11-3, the J call TRBJ2-1, with TRBD2 matching 8 bases. Germline trimming cut 1 base from V and 4 bases from J; bases unmatched to any gene: 3. The V gene's germline CDR1 is SGHNT and CDR2 YENEEA. The CDR3 is made up of 15 amino acids. The full variable domain, in which reference TRBV11-3 and TRBJ2-1 provide the parts outside the CDR3, is EAGVVQSPRYKIIEKKQPVAFWCNPISGHNTLYWYLQNLGQGPELLIRYENEEAVDDSQLPKDRFSAERLKGVDSTLKIQPAELGDSAVYLCASSLGRGAYNEQFFGPGTRLTVL.

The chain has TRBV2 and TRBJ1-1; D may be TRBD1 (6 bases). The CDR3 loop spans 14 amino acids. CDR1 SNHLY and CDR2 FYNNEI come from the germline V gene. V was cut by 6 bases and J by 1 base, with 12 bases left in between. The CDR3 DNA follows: TGTGCCAGCAGAACACAGGGTTGGAACACTGAAGCTTTCTTT. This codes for CASRTQGWNTEAFF.

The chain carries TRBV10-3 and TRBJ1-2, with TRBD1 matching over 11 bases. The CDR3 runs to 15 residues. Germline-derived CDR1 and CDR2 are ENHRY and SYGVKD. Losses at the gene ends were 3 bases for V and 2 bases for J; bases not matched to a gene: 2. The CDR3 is CAISEGTGGNYGYTF. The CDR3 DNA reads TGTGCCATCAGTGAAGGGACAGGGGGGAACTATGGCTACACCTTC.

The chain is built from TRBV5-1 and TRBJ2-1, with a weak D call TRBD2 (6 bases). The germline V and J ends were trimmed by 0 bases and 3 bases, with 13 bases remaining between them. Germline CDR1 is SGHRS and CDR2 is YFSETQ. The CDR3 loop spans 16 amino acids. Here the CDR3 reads CASSLGGREFYNEQFF. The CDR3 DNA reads TGCGCCAGCAGCTTGGGGGGCCGGGAGTTCTACAATGAGCAGTTCTTC.

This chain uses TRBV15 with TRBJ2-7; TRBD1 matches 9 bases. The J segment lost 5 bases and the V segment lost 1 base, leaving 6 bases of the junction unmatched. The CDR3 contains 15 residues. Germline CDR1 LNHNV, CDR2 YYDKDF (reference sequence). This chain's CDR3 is CATSRGGTGSDEQYF. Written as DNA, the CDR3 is TGTGCCACCAGCAGAGGGGGGACAGGGTCGGACGAGCAGTACTTC.

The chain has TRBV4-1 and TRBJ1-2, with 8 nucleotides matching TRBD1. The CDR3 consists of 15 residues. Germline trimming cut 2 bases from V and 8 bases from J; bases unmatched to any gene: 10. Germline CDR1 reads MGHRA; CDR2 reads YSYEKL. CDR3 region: CASSQPGQVTRGYTF. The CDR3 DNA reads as TGCGCCAGCAGCCAACCGGGACAGGTGACGCGGGGCTACACCTTC.

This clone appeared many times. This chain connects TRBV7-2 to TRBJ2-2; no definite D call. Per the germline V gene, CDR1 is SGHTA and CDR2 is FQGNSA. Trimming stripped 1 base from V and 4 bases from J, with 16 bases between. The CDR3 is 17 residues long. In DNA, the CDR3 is TGTGCCAGCAGCTTAGGAACAGAAAACCTACTCACCGGGGAGCTGTTTTTT. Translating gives CASSLGTENLLTGELFF.

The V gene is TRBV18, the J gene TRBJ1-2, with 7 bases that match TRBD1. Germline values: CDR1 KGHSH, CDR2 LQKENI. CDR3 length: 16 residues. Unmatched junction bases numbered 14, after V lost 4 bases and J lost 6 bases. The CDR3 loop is CASSLTGPSNPNGYTF. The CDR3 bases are TGTGCCAGCTCACTGACAGGGCCCTCTAATCCAAATGGCTACACCTTC.

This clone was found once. The CDR3 DNA sequence: TGTGCCAGCAGCCAAGGACTAGCTTTCGTTTTAGAGACCCAGTACTTC. Its protein product is CASSQGLAFVLETQYF. V gene TRBV6-6 combines with J gene TRBJ2-5; 8 nucleotides line up with TRBD2. Germline assignment: CDR1 MNHNY and CDR2 SVGAGI (reference sequence). The trim removed 6 bases at V and 4 bases at J, leaving 13 bases unmatched. The CDR3 loop spans 16 amino acids.

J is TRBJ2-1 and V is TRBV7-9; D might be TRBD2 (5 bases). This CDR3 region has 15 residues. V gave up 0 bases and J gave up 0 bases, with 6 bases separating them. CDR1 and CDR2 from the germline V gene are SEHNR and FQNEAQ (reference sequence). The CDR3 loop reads CASSLAGASYNEQFF. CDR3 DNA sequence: TGTGCCAGCAGCTTAGCGGGAGCCTCCTACAATGAGCAGTTCTTC.

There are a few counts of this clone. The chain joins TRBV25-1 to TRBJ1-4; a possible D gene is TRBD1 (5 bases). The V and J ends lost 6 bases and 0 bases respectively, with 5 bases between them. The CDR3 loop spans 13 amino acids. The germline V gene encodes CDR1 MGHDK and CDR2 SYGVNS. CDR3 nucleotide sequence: TGTGCCAGCAGAGGGGCAACTAATGAAAAACTGTTTTTT. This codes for CASRGATNEKLFF.

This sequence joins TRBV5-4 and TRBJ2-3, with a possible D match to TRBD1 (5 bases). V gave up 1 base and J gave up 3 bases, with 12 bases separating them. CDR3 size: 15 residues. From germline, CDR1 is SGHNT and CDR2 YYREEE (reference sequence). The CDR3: CASSLIGRETDTQYF. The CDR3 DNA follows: TGTGCCAGCAGCTTGATCGGCAGGGAAACAGATACGCAGTATTTT. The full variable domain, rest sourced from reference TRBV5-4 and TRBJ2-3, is ETGVTQSPTHLIKTRGQQVTLRCSSQSGHNTVSWYQQALGQGPQFIFQYYREEENGRGNFPPRFSGLQFPNYSSELNVNALELDDSALYLCASSLIGRETDTQYFGPGTRLTVL.

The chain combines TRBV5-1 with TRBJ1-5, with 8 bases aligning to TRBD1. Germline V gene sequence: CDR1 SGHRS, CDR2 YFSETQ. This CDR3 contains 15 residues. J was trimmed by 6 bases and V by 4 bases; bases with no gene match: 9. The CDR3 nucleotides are TGCGCCAGCAGCCTCTCCCCAACAGGGGGTCAGCCCCAGCATTTT. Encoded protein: CASSLSPTGGQPQHF.

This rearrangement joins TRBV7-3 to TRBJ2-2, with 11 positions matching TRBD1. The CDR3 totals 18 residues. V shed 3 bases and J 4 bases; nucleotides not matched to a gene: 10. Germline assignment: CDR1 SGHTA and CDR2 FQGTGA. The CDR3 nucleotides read TGTGCCAGCAGCTTTATTTCCGGAGGGACAGGGGGCACCGGGGAGCTGTTTTTT. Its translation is CASSFISGGTGGTGELFF.

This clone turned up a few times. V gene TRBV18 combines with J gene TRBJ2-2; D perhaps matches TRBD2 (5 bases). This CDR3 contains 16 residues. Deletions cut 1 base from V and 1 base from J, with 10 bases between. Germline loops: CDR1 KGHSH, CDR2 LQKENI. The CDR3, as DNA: TGTGCCAGCTCACCACTTTACGGGATGAACACCGGGGAGCTGTTTTTT. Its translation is CASSPLYGMNTGELFF.

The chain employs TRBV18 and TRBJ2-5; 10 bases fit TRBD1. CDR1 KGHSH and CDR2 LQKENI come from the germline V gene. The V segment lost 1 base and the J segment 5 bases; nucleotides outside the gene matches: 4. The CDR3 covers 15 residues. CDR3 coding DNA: TGTGCCAGCTCACCACGGGACAGGGGTTGGGAGACCCAGTACTTC. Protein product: CASSPRDRGWETQYF.

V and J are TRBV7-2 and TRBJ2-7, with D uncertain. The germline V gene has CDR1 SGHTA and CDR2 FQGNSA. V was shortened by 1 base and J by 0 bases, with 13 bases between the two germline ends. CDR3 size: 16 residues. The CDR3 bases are TGTGCCAGCAGCTTAGGTCATCGCTACCTCTCCTACGAGCAGTACTTC. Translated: CASSLGHRYLSYEQYF.

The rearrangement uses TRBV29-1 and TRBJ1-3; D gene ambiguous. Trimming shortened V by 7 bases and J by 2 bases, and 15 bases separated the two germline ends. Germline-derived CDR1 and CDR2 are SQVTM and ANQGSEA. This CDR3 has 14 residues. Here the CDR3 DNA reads TGCAGCGCCCATGCCCGGGATACTGGAAACACCATATATTTT. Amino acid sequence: CSAHARDTGNTIYF.